This T cell receptor beta chain comes out of a study of T cells in Graves' hyperthyroidism and ophthalmopathy. Study outcomes and limitations: Most expanded thyroid clonotypes above 0.001 recurred in blood. Ophthalmopathy, as predicted by the model, came a median approximately 5.9 months after the prediction.

Ophthalmopathy patients had moderate-to-severe active disease, CAS ≥3, NOSPECS ≥4, and disease duration under 3 months. On the basis of clinical symptoms, serum thyroxine and TRAb, thyroid ultrasound and orbital computed tomography, diagnoses were made. Comments on this clonotype: No antigen is known for it.

Amplified TCR beta CDR3 regions came from RNA transcripts. With the HTBI primer set, the TCR CDR3 went through a first round of RT-PCR. MiXCR, run by TCRdb on the multiplex PCR reads, gives a single entry per CDR3 protein. This sample yields about 600,000 distinct CDR3 sequences, of which 14% are seen a single time; 7% to 9% belongs to the top ten. Germline CDR1 GTSNPN, CDR2 SVGIG (reference sequence). The CDR3 contains 12 residues. V lost 0 bases and J lost 12; bases outside the gene matches: 3. The receptor comes from a woman between 18 and 29 years old with Graves' ophthalmopathy. The V call is TRBV30, the J call TRBJ2-1; TRBD1 agrees at 9 bases. The specimen was blood. The CDR3 nucleotides are TGTGCCTGGAGTGTAGGGACAGGGCCGCAGTTCTTC. Amino acid sequence: CAWSVGTGPQFF.